This T cell receptor (beta chain) was identified during a study of beta chain features in type 1 diabetes. Every bit of the isolated RNA underwent reverse transcription, so sequencing read expressed TCRB transcripts. The repertoire was sequenced with immunoSEQ multiplex PCR; TCRdb's copy has only in-frame clones and lacks some. The sample has hundreds of thousands of clones, roughly 13% seen once. V was trimmed by 2 bases and J by 4 bases, leaving 14 bases between them. CDR3 length equals 14 residues. Looked up from germline, CDR1 is SQVTM and CDR2 is ANQGSEA. This clone turned up a few times. As yet, its antigen is unknown. General study results and limits: Shortening of TCRB CDR3s, moderate but significant, appeared in all four CD4+ subsets of Type 1 diabetes patients.

The V gene is TRBV29-1, the J gene TRBJ1-1; D is possibly TRBD1 (6 bases). The sequencing input was naive CD4+ T cells from blood. The clonotype originates from a man younger than 30 with type 1 diabetes. Here the CDR3 DNA reads TGCAGCGTTGAATGGGGGGCGCGGGGCACTGAAGCTTTCTTT. This codes for CSVEWGARGTEAFF.